This T cell receptor (beta chain) emerged from a study of lymphopenia after photon versus proton radiotherapy. CDR3 size: 13 residues. Germline lookup yields CDR1 SGHVS and CDR2 FQNEAQ. V lost 4 bases and J lost 4; bases outside the gene matches: 3. As for this clone: Its target is unknown.

Repertoires were generated with immunoSEQ multiplex PCR, while TCRdb's copy carries only in-frame clones and drops some. There are approximately 150,000 clones in the sample; less than 90% occur only once, and about 4.7% lies in the top ten. General study results and limits: After the lymphocyte nadir, photon-treated repertoires showed oligoclonal expansion, especially of CD8+ Temra cells. Authors raise, but do not show, better survival with proton therapy. Photon-treated patients lost naive T cells and TCR diversity; proton-treated stayed stable. Post-nadir TCR diversity decline inversely tracked overall survival among those who died.

The chain recombines TRBV7-8 with TRBJ2-7; 8 nucleotides align to TRBD1. The receptor comes from a man in his fifties or sixties with gastric cancer. The input for sequencing was peripheral blood, taken from a patient treated with photon-based radiotherapy. The CDR3 sequence is CASSSGQVYEQYF. The CDR3 coding sequence is TGTGCCAGCAGCTCGGGACAGGTATACGAGCAGTACTTC.